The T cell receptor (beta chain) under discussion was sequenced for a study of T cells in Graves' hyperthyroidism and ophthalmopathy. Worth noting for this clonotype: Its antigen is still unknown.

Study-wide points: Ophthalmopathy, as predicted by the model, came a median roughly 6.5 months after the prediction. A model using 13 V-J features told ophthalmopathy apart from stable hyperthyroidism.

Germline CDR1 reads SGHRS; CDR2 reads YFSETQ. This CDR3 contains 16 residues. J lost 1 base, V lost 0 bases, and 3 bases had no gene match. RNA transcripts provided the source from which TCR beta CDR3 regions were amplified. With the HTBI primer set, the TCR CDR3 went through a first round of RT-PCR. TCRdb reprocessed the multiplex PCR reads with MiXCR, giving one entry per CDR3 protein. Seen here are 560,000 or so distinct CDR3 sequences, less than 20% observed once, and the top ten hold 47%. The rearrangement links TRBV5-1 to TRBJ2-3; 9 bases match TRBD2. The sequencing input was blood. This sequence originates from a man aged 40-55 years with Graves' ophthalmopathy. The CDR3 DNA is TGCGCCAGCAGCTTGGGAGCTAGCGGGGGCACAGATACGCAGTATTTT. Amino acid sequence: CASSLGASGGTDTQYF.